This T cell receptor (beta chain) comes out of a study of blood T cell repertoires in COVID-19. How the authors handled the data: Estimation of nucleated cell counts relied on the amplification of reference gene primers. TCRdb's copy holds only in-frame clones and misses some; the assay was immunoSEQ multiplex PCR. V and J calls and clone size are as listed in that table; D and trimming were resolved from the DNA. There are approximately 360,000 clones in the sample; about four fifths occur only once, and 5% to 5.5% lies in the top ten. This clonotype was obtained from a woman aged 50 to 60 who had recovered from COVID-19. The sample comprised PBMCs or T cells enriched from blood (not recorded which).

The CDR3 protein is CSASIRTGKDLTHEWRANYGYTF. CDR3 bases: TGCAGTGCTAGTATTCGGACAGGAAAAGACCTTACCCACGAATGGCGGGCTAACTATGGCTACACCTTC. V and J are TRBV20-1 and TRBJ1-2; 7 positions match TRBD1. In germline, CDR1 is DFQATT, CDR2 SNEGSKA (reference sequence). This CDR3 contains 23 residues. The V gene end was trimmed by 3 bases and the J gene end by 0 bases; junction bases not matched to a gene: 31.